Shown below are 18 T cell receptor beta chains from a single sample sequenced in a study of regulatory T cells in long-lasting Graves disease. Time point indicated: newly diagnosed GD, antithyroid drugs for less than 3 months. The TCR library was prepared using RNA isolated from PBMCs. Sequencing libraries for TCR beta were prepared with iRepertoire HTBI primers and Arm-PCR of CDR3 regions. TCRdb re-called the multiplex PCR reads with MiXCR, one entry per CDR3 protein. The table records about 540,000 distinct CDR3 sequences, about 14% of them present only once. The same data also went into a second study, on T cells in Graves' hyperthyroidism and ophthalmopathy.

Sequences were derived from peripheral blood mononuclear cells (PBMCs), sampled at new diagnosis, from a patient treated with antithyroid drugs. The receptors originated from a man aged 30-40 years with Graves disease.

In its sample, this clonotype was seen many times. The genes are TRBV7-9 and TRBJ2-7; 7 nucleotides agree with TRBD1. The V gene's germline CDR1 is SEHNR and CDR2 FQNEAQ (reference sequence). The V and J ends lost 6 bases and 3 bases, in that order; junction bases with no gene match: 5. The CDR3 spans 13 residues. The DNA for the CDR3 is TGTGCCAGCAGTTCGGGACAGCTCTACGAGCAGTACTTC. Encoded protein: CASSSGQLYEQYF.

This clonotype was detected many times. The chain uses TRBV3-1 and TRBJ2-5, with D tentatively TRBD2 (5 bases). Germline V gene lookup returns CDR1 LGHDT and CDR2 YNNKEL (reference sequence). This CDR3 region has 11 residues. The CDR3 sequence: CAVARGETQYF. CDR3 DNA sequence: TGTGCGGTCGCGAGAGGGGAGACCCAGTACTTC.

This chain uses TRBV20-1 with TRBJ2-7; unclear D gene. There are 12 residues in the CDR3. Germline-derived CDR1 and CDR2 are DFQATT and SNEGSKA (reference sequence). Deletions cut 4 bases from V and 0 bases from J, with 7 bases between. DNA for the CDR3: TGCAGTGCTACCGACACCTCCTACGAGCAGTACTTC. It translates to CSATDTSYEQYF.

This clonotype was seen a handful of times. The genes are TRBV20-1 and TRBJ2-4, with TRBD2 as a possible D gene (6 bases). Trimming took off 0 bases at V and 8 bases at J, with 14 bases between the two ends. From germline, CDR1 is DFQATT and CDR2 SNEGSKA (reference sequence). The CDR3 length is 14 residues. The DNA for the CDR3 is TGCAGTGCTAGAGATCTCGGGCGGAGGGACATTCAGTACTTC. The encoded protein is CSARDLGRRDIQYF.

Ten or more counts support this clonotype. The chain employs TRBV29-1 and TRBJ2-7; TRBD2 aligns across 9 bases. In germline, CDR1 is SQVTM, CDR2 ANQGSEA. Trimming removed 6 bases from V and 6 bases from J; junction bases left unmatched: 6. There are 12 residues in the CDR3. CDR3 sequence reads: CSVQGLALEQYF. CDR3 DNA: TGCAGCGTGCAAGGACTAGCGCTCGAGCAGTACTTC.

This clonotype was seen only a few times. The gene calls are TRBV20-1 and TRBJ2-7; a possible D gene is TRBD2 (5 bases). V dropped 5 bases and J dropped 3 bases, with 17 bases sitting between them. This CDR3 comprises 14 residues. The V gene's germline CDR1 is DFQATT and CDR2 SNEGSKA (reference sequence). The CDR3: CSAGPGRRGYEQYF. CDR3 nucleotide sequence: TGCAGTGCTGGGCCGGGAAGGCGCGGCTACGAGCAGTACTTC.

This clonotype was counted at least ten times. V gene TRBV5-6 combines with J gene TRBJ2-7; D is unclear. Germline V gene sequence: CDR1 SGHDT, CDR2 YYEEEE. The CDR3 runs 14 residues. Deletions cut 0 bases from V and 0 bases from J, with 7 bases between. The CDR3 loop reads CASSLEGNSYEQYF. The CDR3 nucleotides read TGTGCCAGCAGCTTGGAGGGTAACTCCTACGAGCAGTACTTC.

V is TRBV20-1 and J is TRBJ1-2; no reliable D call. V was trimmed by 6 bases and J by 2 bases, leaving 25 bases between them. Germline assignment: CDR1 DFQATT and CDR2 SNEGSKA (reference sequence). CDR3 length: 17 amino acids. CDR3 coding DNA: TGCAGTGCCCTAACCCCTTTTTCCGGGCCCTGGAACTATGGCTACACCTTC. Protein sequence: CSALTPFSGPWNYGYTF.

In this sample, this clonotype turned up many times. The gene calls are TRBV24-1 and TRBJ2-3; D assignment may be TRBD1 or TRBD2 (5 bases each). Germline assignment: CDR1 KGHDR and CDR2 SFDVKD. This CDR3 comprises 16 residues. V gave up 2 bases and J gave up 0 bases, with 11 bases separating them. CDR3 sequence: CATSDWDGSSTDTQYF. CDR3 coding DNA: TGTGCCACCAGTGATTGGGACGGTTCTAGCACAGATACGCAGTATTTT.

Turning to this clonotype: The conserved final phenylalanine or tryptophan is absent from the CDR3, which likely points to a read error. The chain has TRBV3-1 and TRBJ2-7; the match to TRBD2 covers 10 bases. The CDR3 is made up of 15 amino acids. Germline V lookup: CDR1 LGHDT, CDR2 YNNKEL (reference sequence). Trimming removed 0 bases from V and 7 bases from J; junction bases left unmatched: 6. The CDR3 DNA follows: TGTGCCAGCAGCCAAGAGACACTAGCGGGACAGGAGCAGTACTCC. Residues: CASSQETLAGQEQYS.

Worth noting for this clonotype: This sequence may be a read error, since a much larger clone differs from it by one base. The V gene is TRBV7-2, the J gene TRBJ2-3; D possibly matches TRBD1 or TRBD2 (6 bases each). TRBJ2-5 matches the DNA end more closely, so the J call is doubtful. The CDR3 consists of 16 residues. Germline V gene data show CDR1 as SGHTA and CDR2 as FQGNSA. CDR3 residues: CASSLAGAGTPQTQYF. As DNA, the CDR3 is TGTGCCAGCAGCTTAGCGGGGGCGGGAACGCCGCAGACCCAGTACTTC.

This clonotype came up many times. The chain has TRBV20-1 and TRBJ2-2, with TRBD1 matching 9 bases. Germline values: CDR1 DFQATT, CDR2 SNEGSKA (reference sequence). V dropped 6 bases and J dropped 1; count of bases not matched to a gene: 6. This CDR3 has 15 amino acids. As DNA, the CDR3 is TGCAGTGCCCCCAGACAGGGGGGGAACACCGGGGAGCTGTTTTTT. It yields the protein CSAPRQGGNTGELFF.

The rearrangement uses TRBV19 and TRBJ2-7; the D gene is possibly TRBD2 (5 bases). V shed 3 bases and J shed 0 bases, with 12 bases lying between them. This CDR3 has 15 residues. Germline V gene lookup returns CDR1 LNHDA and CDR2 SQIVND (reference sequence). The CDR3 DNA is TGTGCCAGTAGTATGGAGGCTTCGAGCTCCTACGAGCAGTACTTC. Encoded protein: CASSMEASSSYEQYF.

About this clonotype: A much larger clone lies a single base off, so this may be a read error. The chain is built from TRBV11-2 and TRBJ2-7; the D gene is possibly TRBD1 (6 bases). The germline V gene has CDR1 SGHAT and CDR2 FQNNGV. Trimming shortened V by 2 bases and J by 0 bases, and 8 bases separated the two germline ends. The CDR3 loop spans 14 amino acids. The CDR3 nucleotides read TGTGCCAGCAGCTTATCGGACAGCTCCTACGAGCAGTACTTC. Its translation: CASSLSDSSYEQYF.

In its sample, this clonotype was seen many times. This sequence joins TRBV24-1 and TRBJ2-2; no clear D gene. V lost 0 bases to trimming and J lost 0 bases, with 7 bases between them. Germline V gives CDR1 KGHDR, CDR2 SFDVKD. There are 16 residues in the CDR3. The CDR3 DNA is TGTGCCACCAGTGATTTGGGGCGGCCGAACACCGGGGAGCTGTTTTTT. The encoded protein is CATSDLGRPNTGELFF.

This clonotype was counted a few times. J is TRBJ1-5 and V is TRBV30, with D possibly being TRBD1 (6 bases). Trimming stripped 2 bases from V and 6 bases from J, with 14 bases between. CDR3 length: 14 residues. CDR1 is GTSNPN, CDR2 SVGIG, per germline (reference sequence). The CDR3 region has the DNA TGTGCCTGGAGTAGGGGGAGAGGGCCTCAGCCCCAGCATTTT. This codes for CAWSRGRGPQPQHF.

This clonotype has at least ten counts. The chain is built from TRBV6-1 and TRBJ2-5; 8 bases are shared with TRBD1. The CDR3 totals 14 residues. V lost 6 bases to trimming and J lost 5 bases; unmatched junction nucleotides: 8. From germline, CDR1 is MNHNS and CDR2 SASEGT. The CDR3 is CASRRQGKAETQYF. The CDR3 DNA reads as TGTGCCAGCAGGAGACAGGGGAAAGCGGAGACCCAGTACTTC.

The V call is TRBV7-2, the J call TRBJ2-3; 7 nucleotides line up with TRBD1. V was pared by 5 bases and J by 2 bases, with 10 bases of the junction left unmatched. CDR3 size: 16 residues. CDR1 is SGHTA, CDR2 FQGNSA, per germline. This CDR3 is CASSGEGALYTDTQYF. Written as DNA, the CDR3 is TGTGCCAGCAGCGGAGAGGGGGCCTTGTACACAGATACGCAGTATTTT.